This record concerns one T cell receptor (beta chain) sequence. Original processing notes: Using reference gene primer amplification, nucleated cell counts were estimated. Generated by immunoSEQ multiplex PCR, the TCRdb table keeps only in-frame clones and is missing some. V, J and clone size reflect that table, while D and trimming were determined from the DNA. The data hold about 180,000 clones, with about 86% observed a single time. Trimming took 0 bases from V and 1 from J, leaving 7 bases between them. Germline lookup yields CDR1 KGHSH and CDR2 LQKENI. This CDR3 region has 16 residues. This sample was included in a study of blood T cell repertoires in COVID-19. For the study at large: Collection of acute and convalescent COVID-19 samples took place in the United States, Italy and Spain. Sample material is recorded as cDNA or gDNA derived from T cells, B-cell-depleted T cells, or PBMCs.

Sequenced material: peripheral blood. The rearrangement links TRBV18 to TRBJ2-6; D not resolved. This clonotype was obtained from a man in his forties or fifties with active or convalescent COVID-19. The CDR3, as DNA: TGTGCCAGCTCACCACCCCCACAATCTGGGGCCAACGTCCTGACTTTC. This codes for CASSPPPQSGANVLTF. Based on the CDR3 plus reference TRBV18 and TRBJ2-6, the full variable domain is NAGVMQNPRHLVRRRGQEARLRCSPMKGHSHVYWYRQLPEEGLKFMVYLQKENIIDESGMPKERFSAEFPKEGPSILRIQQVVRGDSAAYFCASSPPPQSGANVLTFGAGSRLTVL.